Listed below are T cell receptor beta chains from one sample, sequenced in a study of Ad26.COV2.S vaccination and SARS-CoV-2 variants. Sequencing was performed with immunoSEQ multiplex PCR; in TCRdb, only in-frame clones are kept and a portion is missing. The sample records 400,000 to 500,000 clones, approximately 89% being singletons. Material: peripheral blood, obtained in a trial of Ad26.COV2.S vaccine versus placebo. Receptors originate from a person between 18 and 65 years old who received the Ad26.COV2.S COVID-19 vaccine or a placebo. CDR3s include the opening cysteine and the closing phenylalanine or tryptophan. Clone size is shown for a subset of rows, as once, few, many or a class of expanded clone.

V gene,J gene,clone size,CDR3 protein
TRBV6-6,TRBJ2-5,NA,CASSYPGARQETQYF
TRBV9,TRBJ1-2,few,CASSVGTGIYGYTF
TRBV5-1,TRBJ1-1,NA,CASSPRVLNTEAFF
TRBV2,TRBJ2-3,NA,CASSERQRGDTDTQYF
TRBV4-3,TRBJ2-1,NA,CASSQDSSSGVSYNEQFF
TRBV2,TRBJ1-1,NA,CASARDRAEAFF
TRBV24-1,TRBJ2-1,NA,CATGQGLALNEQFF
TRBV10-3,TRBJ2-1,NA,CAISESATSSYNEQFF
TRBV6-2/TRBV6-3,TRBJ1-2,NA,CASSHTNRGGYTF
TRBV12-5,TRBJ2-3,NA,CASGLEGADTQYF
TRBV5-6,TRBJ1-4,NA,CASSFDRLDEKLFF
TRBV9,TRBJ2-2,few,CASSLGTSGIIGGELFF
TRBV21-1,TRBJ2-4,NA,CASTPLDRGASKNIQYF
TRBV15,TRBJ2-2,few,CATSRDILNTGELFF
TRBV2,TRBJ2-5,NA,CASSEARQGSQETQYF
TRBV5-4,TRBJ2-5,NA,CASSTDQQETQYF
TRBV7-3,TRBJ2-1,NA,CASSYGTSGNNEQFF
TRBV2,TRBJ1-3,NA,CASGTVEGNTIYF
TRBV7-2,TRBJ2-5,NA,CASSLASSGGQETQYF
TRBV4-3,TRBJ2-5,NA,CASSYGLSGVRQETQYF
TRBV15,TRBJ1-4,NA,CATSTTAGQGNEKLFF
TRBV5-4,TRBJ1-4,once,CASSTGQGFNEKLFF
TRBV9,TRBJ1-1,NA,CASSPSPAITEAFF
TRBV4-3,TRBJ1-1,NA,CASSQGLTMNTEAFF
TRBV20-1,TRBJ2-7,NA,CSATPTYEQYF
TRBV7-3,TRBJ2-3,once,CASSPQFGTDTQYF
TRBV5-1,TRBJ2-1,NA,CASSLDGASSYNEQFF
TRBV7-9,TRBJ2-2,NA,CASSPHRGQGDTGELFF
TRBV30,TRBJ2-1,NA,CAWSGGADEQFF
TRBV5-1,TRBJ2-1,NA,CASSFGQNNEQFF
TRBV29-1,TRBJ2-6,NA,CSVMTVSSGANVLTF
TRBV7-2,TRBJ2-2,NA,CASSLNAGPGELFF
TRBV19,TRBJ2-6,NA,CASRRALSSGANVLTF
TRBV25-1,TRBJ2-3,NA,CASSEYGQSTDTQYF
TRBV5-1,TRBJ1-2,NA,CASSPGQGYGYTF
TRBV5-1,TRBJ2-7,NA,CASSLVGHLYEQYF
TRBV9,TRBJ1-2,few,CASSVGASKYGYTF
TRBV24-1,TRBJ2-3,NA,CATEGGSYNPDTQYF
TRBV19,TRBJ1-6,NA,CASQHRGPSFNSPLHF
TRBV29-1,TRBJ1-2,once,CSVFATAYGYTF
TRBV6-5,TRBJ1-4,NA,CATAMGANEKLFF
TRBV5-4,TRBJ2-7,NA,CASSLQQGLYEQYF
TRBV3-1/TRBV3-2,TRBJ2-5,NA,CASSRLAGRQETQYF
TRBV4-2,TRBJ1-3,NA,CASSQDPVVGNTIYF
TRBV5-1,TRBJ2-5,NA,CASSFGTSVTETQYF
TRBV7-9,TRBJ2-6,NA,CASSLLGSGANVLTF